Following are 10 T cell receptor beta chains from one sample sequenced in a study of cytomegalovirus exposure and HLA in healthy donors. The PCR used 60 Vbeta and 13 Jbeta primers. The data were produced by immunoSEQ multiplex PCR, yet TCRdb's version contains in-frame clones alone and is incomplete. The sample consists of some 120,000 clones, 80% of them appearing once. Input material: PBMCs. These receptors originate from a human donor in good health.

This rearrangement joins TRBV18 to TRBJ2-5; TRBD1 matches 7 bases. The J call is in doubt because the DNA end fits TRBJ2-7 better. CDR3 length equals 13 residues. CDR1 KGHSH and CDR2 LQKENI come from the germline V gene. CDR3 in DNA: TGTGCCAGCTCACCCGGGACAGCCTACGAGCAGTACTTC. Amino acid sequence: CASSPGTAYEQYF.

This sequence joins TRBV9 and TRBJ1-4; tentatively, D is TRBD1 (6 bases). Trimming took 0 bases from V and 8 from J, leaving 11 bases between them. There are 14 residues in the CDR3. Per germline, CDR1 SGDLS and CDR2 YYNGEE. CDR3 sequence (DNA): TGTGCCAGCAGCGTAGGATTCAGGGGCGAAAAACTGTTTTTT. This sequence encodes CASSVGFRGEKLFF.

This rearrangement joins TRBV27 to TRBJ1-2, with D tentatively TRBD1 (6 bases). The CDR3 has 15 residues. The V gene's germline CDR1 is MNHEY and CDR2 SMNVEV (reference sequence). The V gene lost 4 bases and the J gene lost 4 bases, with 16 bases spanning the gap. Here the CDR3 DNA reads TGTGCCAGCAGTTCGACAGGTGTCCCCTCCTATGGCTACACCTTC. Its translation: CASSSTGVPSYGYTF.

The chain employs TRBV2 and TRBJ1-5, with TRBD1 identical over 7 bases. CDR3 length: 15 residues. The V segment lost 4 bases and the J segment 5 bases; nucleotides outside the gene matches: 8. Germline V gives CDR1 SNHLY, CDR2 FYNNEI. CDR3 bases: TGTGCCAGCAGTGTGGCATCCGACAGGGATCAGCCCCAGCATTTT. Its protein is CASSVASDRDQPQHF. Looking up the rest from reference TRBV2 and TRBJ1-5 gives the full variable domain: EPEVTQTPSHQVTQMGQEVILRCVPISNHLYFYWYRQILGQKVEFLVSFYNNEISEKSEIFDDQFSVERPDGSNFTLKIRSTKLEDSAMYFCASSVASDRDQPQHFGDGTRLSIL.

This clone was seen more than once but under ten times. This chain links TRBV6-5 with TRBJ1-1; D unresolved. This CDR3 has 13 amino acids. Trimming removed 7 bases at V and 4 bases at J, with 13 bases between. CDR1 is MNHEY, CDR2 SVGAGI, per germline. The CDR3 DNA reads TGTGCCAGCATCCCGGTGCCCGGCACTGAAGCTTTCTTT. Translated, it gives CASIPVPGTEAFF.

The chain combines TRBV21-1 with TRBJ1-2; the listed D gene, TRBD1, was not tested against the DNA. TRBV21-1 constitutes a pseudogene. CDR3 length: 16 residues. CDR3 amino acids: CASSKDRGRKGYGYTF. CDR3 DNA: TGTGCCAGCAGCAAGGACAGGGGGCGCAAAGGTTATGGCTACACCTTC.

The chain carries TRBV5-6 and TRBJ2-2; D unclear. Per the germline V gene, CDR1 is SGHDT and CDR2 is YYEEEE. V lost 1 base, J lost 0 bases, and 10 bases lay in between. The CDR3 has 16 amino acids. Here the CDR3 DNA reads TGTGCCAGCAGCTTGCTGAGCCTCGCGAACACCGGGGAGCTGTTTTTT. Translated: CASSLLSLANTGELFF.

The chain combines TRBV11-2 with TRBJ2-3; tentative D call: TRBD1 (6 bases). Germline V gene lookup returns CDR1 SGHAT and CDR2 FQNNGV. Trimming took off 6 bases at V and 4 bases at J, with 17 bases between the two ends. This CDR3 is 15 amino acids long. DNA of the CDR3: TGTGCCAGCAGACCAGACAGGTTTAACCCAGATACGCAGTATTTT. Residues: CASRPDRFNPDTQYF.

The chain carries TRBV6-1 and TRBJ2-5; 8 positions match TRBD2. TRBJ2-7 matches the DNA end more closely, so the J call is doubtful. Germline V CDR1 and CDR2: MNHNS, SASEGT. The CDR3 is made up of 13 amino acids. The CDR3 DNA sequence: TGTGCCAGCAGCGCGGGGGGATCCTACGAGCAGTACTTC. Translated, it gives CASSAGGSYEQYF.

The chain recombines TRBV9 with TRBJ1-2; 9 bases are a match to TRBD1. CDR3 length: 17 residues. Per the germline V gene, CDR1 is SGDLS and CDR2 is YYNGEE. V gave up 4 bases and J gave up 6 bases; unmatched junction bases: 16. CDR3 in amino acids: CASSTGTGTFTGNGYTF. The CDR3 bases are TGTGCCAGCAGCACCGGGACAGGGACTTTTACGGGAAATGGCTACACCTTC.